Below, 9 T cell receptor beta chains from the same sample are listed, as sequenced in a study of cytomegalovirus exposure and HLA in healthy donors (dated by TCRdb to about 2017). Library construction relied on the immunoSEQ multiplex PCR assay. The multiplex PCR relied on a mix of 60 forward primers for TCR Vbeta segments and 13 reverse primers for TCR Jbeta segments. Entries here come from immuneACCESS through TCRdb and include only in-frame sequences with V and J called. Some clones fail to appear in such tables; in the studies checked, an unresolved V gene covers under half of the shortfall, and the cause of the remainder is unknown. The sample data list about 82,000 clones, and 60% to 85% of these were observed just once. Roughly 6% of the sample lies in the top ten. Sequences were obtained from PBMCs. All receptors come from a male donor in good health and CMV-seropositive.

This chain uses TRBV7-8 with TRBJ2-6; D not certain. CDR1 and CDR2 from the germline V gene are SGHVS and FQNEAQ. The CDR3 runs 14 residues. The V gene lost 6 bases and the J gene lost 2 bases, with 8 bases spanning the gap. CDR3 sequence: CASSRGTGANVLTF. The CDR3 bases are TGTGCCAGCAGTAGAGGCACTGGGGCCAACGTCCTGACTTTC.

As DNA, the CDR3 is TGTGCCAGTAGCCAATTGCGGGGGGGCACAGATACGCAGTATTTT. Translation: CASSQLRGGTDTQYF. The chain uses TRBV19 and TRBJ2-3; 8 nucleotides line up with TRBD2. There are 15 residues in the CDR3. J lost 1 base, V lost 6 bases, and 6 bases had no gene match. Germline V CDR1 and CDR2: LNHDA, SQIVND (reference sequence). The full variable domain, with the rest looked up from reference TRBV19 and TRBJ2-3, is DGGITQSPKYLFRKEGQNVTLSCEQNLNHDAMYWYRQDPGQGLRLIYYSQIVNDFQKGDIAEGYSVSREKKESFPLTVTSAQKNPTAFYLCASSQLRGGTDTQYFGPGTRLTVL.

The chain uses TRBV19 and TRBJ1-1; D is ambiguous. V was cut by 8 bases and J by 4 bases, with 8 bases left in between. Germline V gene lookup returns CDR1 LNHDA and CDR2 SQIVND (reference sequence). The CDR3 length is 11 residues. Here the CDR3 DNA reads TGTGCCAGTCGCAGAAGCACTGAAGCTTTCTTT. Translated: CASRRSTEAFF.

This chain joins TRBV18 and TRBJ1-4; the match to TRBD1 covers 9 bases. The CDR3 has 17 amino acids. V gave up 4 bases and J gave up 3 bases; unmatched junction bases: 9. Germline V gene lookup returns CDR1 KGHSH and CDR2 LQKENI. The CDR3 loop is CASSLNPQGAANEKLFF. CDR3 DNA sequence: TGTGCCAGCTCACTTAACCCACAGGGGGCTGCTAATGAAAAACTGTTTTTT. Full variable domain (outside the CDR3, taken from reference TRBV18 and TRBJ1-4): NAGVMQNPRHLVRRRGQEARLRCSPMKGHSHVYWYRQLPEEGLKFMVYLQKENIIDESGMPKERFSAEFPKEGPSILRIQQVVRGDSAAYFCASSLNPQGAANEKLFFGSGTQLSVL.

This clone was counted once. The chain recombines TRBV6-5 with TRBJ1-5; TRBD1 agrees at 7 bases. Germline CDR1 MNHEY, CDR2 SVGAGI. J gave up 4 bases and V 4 bases, and 10 bases lay outside the gene matches. The CDR3 runs 16 residues. CDR3 region: CASSSSRRQGNQPQHF. CDR3 bases: TGTGCCAGCAGTTCCTCGCGTCGACAGGGTAATCAGCCCCAGCATTTT.

This clone was observed a handful of times. The rearrangement uses TRBV5-4 and TRBJ2-7, with 10 bases aligning to TRBD1. Germline CDR1 is SGHNT and CDR2 is YYREEE (reference sequence). CDR3 length equals 16 residues. Losses at the gene ends were 4 bases for V and 2 bases for J; bases not matched to a gene: 9. The DNA for the CDR3 is TGTGCCAGCAGCCCCACCGGGACAGGGGCTACCTACGAGCAGTACTTC. Protein product: CASSPTGTGATYEQYF.

The genes are TRBV11-3 and TRBJ2-3, with a tentative D call TRBD1 (7 bases). Trimming took off 2 bases at V and 3 bases at J, with 9 bases between the two ends. Germline loops: CDR1 SGHNT, CDR2 YENEEA. The CDR3 covers 14 residues. CDR3 DNA: TGTGCCAGCAGCTTACAGGGGGGAACAGATACGCAGTATTTT. As protein: CASSLQGGTDTQYF.

J is TRBJ1-1 and V is TRBV2; 9 nucleotides agree with TRBD1. The germline V gene has CDR1 SNHLY and CDR2 FYNNEI. The ends lost 10 bases at V and 5 bases at J; junction bases unmatched: 11. There are 14 residues in the CDR3. The CDR3 loop reads CATINGDRVTEAFF. The CDR3, as DNA: TGTGCCACTATAAACGGGGACAGGGTGACTGAAGCTTTCTTT.

This clone was observed once. Relative to the germline gene, one junction end is altered; a read error may explain this. The rearrangement uses TRBV29-1 and TRBJ1-2; D is ambiguous. Germline CDR1 is SQVTM and CDR2 is ANQGSEA. CDR3 length equals 12 residues. CDR3 amino acids: CGVVGETYGYTF. The CDR3 DNA is TGCGGCGTTGTTGGGGAGACCTATGGCTACACCTTC.